This T cell receptor (beta chain) emerged from a study of T cell responses to AZD1222 COVID-19 vaccine. Analyses pooled second doses at about 4 or about 12 weeks. Study-level findings and limits: Reports say nearly half of spike-specific TCRs go after unmutated variant regions. Without day 14 samples, only post-peak T cell repertoires were studied. Baseline serology detected seropositivity in only 5 or 6 AZD1222 recipients.

In germline, CDR1 is LNHDA, CDR2 SQIVND (reference sequence). V shed 6 bases and J 7 bases; nucleotides not matched to a gene: 5. There are 14 residues in the CDR3. This clone was found many times. Its antigen is not known. The protocol was immunoSEQ multiplex PCR, while the TCRdb copy is restricted to in-frame clones and leaves out a portion. This sample yields 180,000 or so clones, of which about 90% are seen a single time; 1% to 1.5% belongs to the top ten. The sequencing used peripheral blood, collected 28 days after the second AZD1222 dose. This clonotype was obtained from an adult who received the AZD1222 COVID-19 vaccine. The chain carries TRBV19 and TRBJ1-4; 10 bases match TRBD1. The DNA of the CDR3 is TGTGCCAGTAGCGCCGGGACAGGGGTTGAAAAACTGTTTTTT. This translates into CASSAGTGVEKLFF.